These T cell receptor beta chains were read from a single sample in a study of cytomegalovirus exposure and HLA in healthy donors. The data were produced by immunoSEQ multiplex PCR, yet TCRdb's version contains in-frame clones alone and is incomplete. The sample consists of under 150,000 clones, approximately 9.4% of them appearing once. The sequenced sample consisted of PBMCs. The receptors derive from a man younger than 40 in good health and CMV-seronegative. Both conserved end residues are part of each CDR3. Fields, in order: J gene, V gene, D gene, CDR3 protein. A D gene is named only where the DNA matches it firmly.

J gene: TRBJ2-7; V gene: TRBV19; D gene: TRBD1; CDR3 protein: CASSIEATGRDEQYF
J gene: TRBJ2-7; V gene: TRBV2; D gene: .; CDR3 protein: CASTRSRDWQYF
J gene: TRBJ1-6; V gene: TRBV19; D gene: TRBD1; CDR3 protein: CASGGQGNSPLHF
J gene: TRBJ2-2; V gene: TRBV7-9; D gene: TRBD1; CDR3 protein: CASSAGGGTGNTGELFF
J gene: TRBJ1-1; V gene: TRBV2; D gene: .; CDR3 protein: CASTVDQGVNTEAFF
J gene: TRBJ2-7; V gene: TRBV5-1; D gene: .; CDR3 protein: CASKTMEGSYEQYF
J gene: TRBJ2-7; V gene: TRBV6-5; D gene: TRBD2; CDR3 protein: CASSSRLGTSNEQYF
J gene: TRBJ2-7; V gene: TRBV11-2; D gene: TRBD1; CDR3 protein: CASTEQGYSYEQYF
J gene: TRBJ2-1; V gene: TRBV19; D gene: TRBD2; CDR3 protein: CASSYKVGGYNEQFF
J gene: TRBJ1-2; V gene: TRBV5-6; D gene: .; CDR3 protein: CASSLVQGSNYGYTF
J gene: TRBJ2-7; V gene: TRBV5-1; D gene: TRBD1; CDR3 protein: CASSPSGTALYEQYF
J gene: TRBJ2-7; V gene: TRBV18; D gene: .; CDR3 protein: CASSPTGYEQYF
J gene: TRBJ2-4; V gene: TRBV6-1; D gene: .; CDR3 protein: CASSAEVGNIQYF
J gene: TRBJ1-5; V gene: TRBV18; D gene: TRBD1; CDR3 protein: CASSPNQGAGQPQHF
J gene: TRBJ2-3; V gene: TRBV7-3; D gene: .; CDR3 protein: CASSLVDTDTQYF
J gene: TRBJ2-3; V gene: TRBV7-2; D gene: TRBD2; CDR3 protein: CASKALKAGGTYSTDTQYF
J gene: TRBJ2-1; V gene: TRBV2; D gene: .; CDR3 protein: CASRLLAQAYNEQFF
J gene: TRBJ1-5; V gene: TRBV19; D gene: .; CDR3 protein: CASEPTQSTEHQPQHF
J gene: TRBJ1-3; V gene: TRBV19; D gene: .; CDR3 protein: CASSISGEGTIYF
J gene: TRBJ2-1; V gene: TRBV5-6; D gene: .; CDR3 protein: CASSLLRRWGYNEQFF
J gene: TRBJ2-7; V gene: TRBV18; D gene: TRBD1; CDR3 protein: CASSPGTVGYEQYF
J gene: TRBJ2-2; V gene: TRBV30; D gene: .; CDR3 protein: CAFTGITGELFF
J gene: TRBJ1-1; V gene: TRBV6-5; D gene: .; CDR3 protein: CASRTGQLEAFF
J gene: TRBJ2-7; V gene: TRBV11-2; D gene: .; CDR3 protein: CASSFGSGGAYEQYF
J gene: TRBJ2-5; V gene: TRBV7-6; D gene: TRBD1; CDR3 protein: CASSYLDRDQETQYF
J gene: TRBJ2-4; V gene: TRBV7-9; D gene: .; CDR3 protein: CASSGDFLLAKNIQYF
J gene: TRBJ2-3; V gene: TRBV30; D gene: .; CDR3 protein: CAWNPGSTDTQYF
J gene: TRBJ1-6; V gene: TRBV28; D gene: .; CDR3 protein: CASVQANSPLHF
J gene: TRBJ1-2; V gene: TRBV9; D gene: TRBD1; CDR3 protein: CASSAGQAPLYGYTF
J gene: TRBJ1-3; V gene: TRBV9; D gene: .; CDR3 protein: CASSAGIGGNTIYF
J gene: TRBJ2-5; V gene: TRBV6-1; D gene: .; CDR3 protein: CASSERGKETQYF
J gene: TRBJ2-3; V gene: TRBV5-1; D gene: TRBD2; CDR3 protein: CASSSERDTDTQYF
J gene: TRBJ1-1; V gene: TRBV5-8; D gene: .; CDR3 protein: CASSFPGEAFF
J gene: TRBJ1-2; V gene: TRBV28; D gene: .; CDR3 protein: CASQDSTYGYTF
J gene: TRBJ2-1; V gene: TRBV11-2; D gene: .; CDR3 protein: CASRSTGRPFPYNEQFF
J gene: TRBJ1-2; V gene: TRBV6-1; D gene: .; CDR3 protein: CASSEYRVEGGYTF
J gene: TRBJ2-5; V gene: TRBV13; D gene: .; CDR3 protein: CASSIQETQYF
J gene: TRBJ2-7; V gene: TRBV5-1; D gene: TRBD2; CDR3 protein: CASRGLAGDEQYF
J gene: TRBJ2-1; V gene: TRBV7-9; D gene: TRBD2; CDR3 protein: CASSLGGRANEQFF
J gene: TRBJ1-1; V gene: TRBV19; D gene: TRBD1; CDR3 protein: CASSRTGDTEAFF
J gene: TRBJ2-7; V gene: TRBV28; D gene: TRBD2; CDR3 protein: CASSGAGGYEQYF
J gene: TRBJ2-3; V gene: TRBV9; D gene: .; CDR3 protein: CASSVGTTTDTQYF